These T cell receptor beta chains were read from a single sample in a study of beta chain features in type 1 diabetes. Sequenced by immunoSEQ multiplex PCR; TCRdb stores in-frame clones only, minus some. Of hundreds of thousands of clones listed, more than 65% were seen once; the top ten hold about 0.051%. The sequenced material came from naive CD4+ T cells from blood. These TCRs come from a man younger than 45 in good health. Both conserved end residues are part of each CDR3. Fields, in order: V gene, clone size, J gene, CDR3 length, D gene, CDR3 DNA, CDR3 protein. D genes are given only for firm matches. Rows may omit the clone size; those that give it use once, few, many or a size class.

TRBV2,once,TRBJ2-5,13,-,TGTGCCAGCAGCCTACTAGTCCAAGAGACCCAGTACTTC,CASSLLVQETQYF
TRBV30,-,TRBJ1-1,15,-,TGTGCCTGGAGTCCCCCCGGCCGAGTGAACACTGAAGCTTTCTTT,CAWSPPGRVNTEAFF
TRBV28,few,TRBJ2-1,17,TRBD1,TGTGCCAGCACCTTATCAAAAGGGGGCCCCCCTTTCAATGAGCAGTTCTTC,CASTLSKGGPPFNEQFF
TRBV29-1,-,TRBJ2-5,14,TRBD2,TGCAGCGTTGGGAGACTAGCGGGGGTGGAGACCCAGTACTTC,CSVGRLAGVETQYF
TRBV7-2,-,TRBJ2-5,16,TRBD2,TGTGCCAGCAGCCTCGCCCCACTAGCGGGGAGGGAGACCCAGTACTTC,CASSLAPLAGRETQYF
TRBV18,-,TRBJ2-6,15,-,TGTGCCAGCTCACCAGGGTACTCTGGGGCCAACGTCCTGACTTTC,CASSPGYSGANVLTF
TRBV10-3,-,TRBJ2-7,13,-,TGTGCCGTATCACTGGGAACCTCCTACGAGCAGTACTTC,CAVSLGTSYEQYF
TRBV2,-,TRBJ2-1,15,TRBD1,TGTGCCAGCAGCAAGGACAGGGTTCGCTACAATGAGCAGTTCTTC,CASSKDRVRYNEQFF
TRBV30,-,TRBJ1-2,13,TRBD1,TGTGCCTGGAGTGACAGGGGTTTCGACGGCTACACCTTC,CAWSDRGFDGYTF
TRBV7-2,-,TRBJ2-5,16,-,TGTGCCAGCAGCTTAGGGCAAACTAGTCCGGGGGAGACCCAGTACTTC,CASSLGQTSPGETQYF
TRBV29-1,few,TRBJ2-5,14,TRBD2,TGCAGCGTTGTAGCGGGAACAAAACAAGAGACCCAGTACTTC,CSVVAGTKQETQYF
TRBV30,-,TRBJ1-5,13,-,TGTGCCTGGAGTATGGACGAAAATCAGCCCCAGCATTTT,CAWSMDENQPQHF
TRBV14,-,TRBJ2-1,15,TRBD2,TGTGCCAGCAGCCGGCTAGCGGGAATGTACAATGAGCAGTTCTTC,CASSRLAGMYNEQFF
TRBV29-1,few,TRBJ1-1,11,-,TGCAGCGTTGAAAACATTTCTGAAGCTTTCTTT,CSVENISEAFF
TRBV9,few,TRBJ2-3,15,TRBD2,TGTGCCAGCAGCGTAGCTAGCGGAAGCACAGATACGCAGTATTTT,CASSVASGSTDTQYF
TRBV30,-,TRBJ2-7,14,TRBD1,TGTGCCTGGAGTCCCGGGACAGGGACCTACGAGCAGTACTTC,CAWSPGTGTYEQYF
TRBV10-3,-,TRBJ2-2,15,TRBD1,TGTGCCATCAGTGAACCGGGACAGATCACCGGGGAGCTGTTTTTT,CAISEPGQITGELFF
TRBV29-1,few,TRBJ1-1,14,-,TGCAGCGTTCGATGGACATCTTCGAACACTGAAGCTTTCTTT,CSVRWTSSNTEAFF
TRBV14,-,TRBJ1-1,15,TRBD1,TGTGCCAGCAGCGTAAGGATGGGACAGGGACCTGAAGCTTTCTTT,CASSVRMGQGPEAFF
TRBV2,-,TRBJ2-3,15,-,TGTGCCAGCAGCGGACAGCCGAAAAGCACAGATACGCAGTATTTT,CASSGQPKSTDTQYF
TRBV2,-,TRBJ2-7,14,TRBD1,TGTGCCAGCAGGGGACAGGGGAAAACCTACGAGCAGTACTTC,CASRGQGKTYEQYF
TRBV2,-,TRBJ1-4,12,-,TGTGCCAGCAGGGGAGGGAATGAAAAACTGTTTTTT,CASRGGNEKLFF
TRBV30,-,TRBJ2-7,13,TRBD1,TGTGCCGTTTCCGGGGACAGTACCTACGAGCAGTACTTC,CAVSGDSTYEQYF
TRBV30,-,TRBJ2-1,15,-,TGTGCCTGGAGTTCTCCTCTCACCCTCCACAATGAGCAGTTCTTC,CAWSSPLTLHNEQFF
TRBV29-1,-,TRBJ2-5,13,-,TGCAGCGTTCGGGGTCTTAGCGATAAGACCCAGTACTTC,CSVRGLSDKTQYF
TRBV29-1,few,TRBJ2-3,9,-,TGCAGCGTTGAAGATACGCAGTATTTT,CSVEDTQYF
TRBV2,once,TRBJ2-7,15,-,TGTGCCAGCAGTGTTGAAGTGAGGGTTTCCTACGAGCAGTACTTC,CASSVEVRVSYEQYF
TRBV2,-,TRBJ2-5,12,-,TGTGCCAGCAGTGAGCAGATGGAGACCCAGTACTTC,CASSEQMETQYF
TRBV29-1,-,TRBJ2-5,12,-,TGCAGCGTTTTAGCGACCCAAGAGACCCAGTACTTC,CSVLATQETQYF
TRBV29-1,-,TRBJ1-1,12,-,TGCAGCGCCTTGGGCCGGTTCACTGAAGCTTTCTTT,CSALGRFTEAFF
TRBV7-9,-,TRBJ2-7,16,TRBD1,TGTGCCAGCAGCTCGAGGCTCGGGACAGGTGACTACGAGCAGTACTTC,CASSSRLGTGDYEQYF
TRBV30,-,TRBJ2-1,13,-,TGTGCCTGGACTTGGGACTCCTACAATGAGCAGTTCTTC,CAWTWDSYNEQFF
TRBV18,-,TRBJ2-1,17,-,TGTGCCAGCTCACCGGTAGCAGGCTCAGGTCCCTACAATGAGCAGTTCTTC,CASSPVAGSGPYNEQFF
TRBV7-9,few,TRBJ2-5,15,-,TGTGCCAGCAGCTTAGCGGGCAGCCGACAAGAGACCCAGTACTTC,CASSLAGSRQETQYF
TRBV7-2,-,TRBJ1-5,13,-,TGTGCCAGCAGCTTAGCAATCTATCAGCCCCAGCATTTT,CASSLAIYQPQHF
TRBV9,-,TRBJ1-2,14,-,TGTGCCAGCAGCGCGCCGGGCCTCAACTATGGCTACACCTTC,CASSAPGLNYGYTF
TRBV11-2,-,TRBJ2-1,19,TRBD2,TGTGCCAGCAGCGCGGGACTAGCGGGCCAGATTAGCTCCTACAATGAGCAGTTCTTC,CASSAGLAGQISSYNEQFF
TRBV20-1,few,TRBJ2-3,10,-,TGCAGTGCAACACGGGATACGCAGTATTTT,CSATRDTQYF
TRBV19,-,TRBJ2-7,13,-,TGTGCCAGTACGGTGACCGGGTCCTACGAGCAGTACTTC,CASTVTGSYEQYF
TRBV7-2,-,TRBJ2-1,14,TRBD2,TGTGCCAGCAGCTGGACTAGCGGAAACAATGAGCAGTTCTTC,CASSWTSGNNEQFF
TRBV29-1,-,TRBJ2-7,11,-,TGCAGCGTTAAGGGGACGGGCGAGCAGTACTTC,CSVKGTGEQYF
TRBV29-1,-,TRBJ2-3,13,-,TGCAGCGTTGCCTCCATCTACACAGATACGCAGTATTTT,CSVASIYTDTQYF
TRBV7-8,-,TRBJ2-7,15,-,TGTGCCAGCAGCGAAAGTTCCGGGGGCGGATACGAGCAGTACTTC,CASSESSGGGYEQYF
TRBV30,-,TRBJ2-1,13,-,TGTGCCTGGGGGTCGAGCTCCTACAATGAGCAGTTCTTC,CAWGSSSYNEQFF
TRBV28,-,TRBJ2-7,15,TRBD1,TGTGCCAGCAGACAACTGGGACAGGGCGCGTACGAGCAGTACTTC,CASRQLGQGAYEQYF
TRBV28,-,TRBJ2-5,15,TRBD1,TGTGCCAGCAGTTCCCCTGGGACAGGTCAAGAGACCCAGTACTTC,CASSSPGTGQETQYF
TRBV7-2,-,TRBJ2-7,13,-,TGTGCCAGCAGCTTAGACGGTTCCTACGAGCAGTACTTC,CASSLDGSYEQYF
TRBV6-1,-,TRBJ2-4,13,-,TGTGCCAGCAGTGAAGGGTTCCCTAGTATTCAGTACTTC,CASSEGFPSIQYF
TRBV4-3,-,TRBJ2-3,15,-,TGCGCCAGCAGCCAAGTTTGGGGGCCCACAGATACGCAGTATTTT,CASSQVWGPTDTQYF
TRBV4-1,-,TRBJ2-1,15,TRBD2,TGCGCCAGCAGCCAAGTCGAACTAGCGGGGATTGAGCAGTTCTTC,CASSQVELAGIEQFF
TRBV30,-,TRBJ2-3,15,-,TGTGCCTGGAGTGTGTCAAGGACTAATCCAGATACGCAGTATTTT,CAWSVSRTNPDTQYF
TRBV9,-,TRBJ2-5,15,-,TGTGCCAGCACCTCCGCCGGGGGACTCCAAGAGACCCAGTACTTC,CASTSAGGLQETQYF
TRBV15,-,TRBJ2-7,17,TRBD2,TGTGCCACCAGCAGAAGGGGCCTCAGCGGGGGGGCCCACGAGCAGTACTTC,CATSRRGLSGGAHEQYF